This record concerns one T cell receptor beta chain sequence. Its matching antigen is unknown. The sample comes from a study of cytomegalovirus exposure and HLA in healthy donors. Study-wide results and caveats: Analyses of presence and absence presupposed an approximately uniform sequencing depth across donors. Analysis performed later found about 18,000 TCR beta sequences associated with HLA alleles at 0.05 false discovery rate. CMV antigen specificity of a few CMV-associated chains was confirmed in vitro.

13 Jbeta primers and 60 Vbeta primers were used for the PCR. In the original processing: Later, an analysis found 65 million to 85 million unique TCR beta chains, and around 10 million of these were shared. Sequencing was performed with immunoSEQ multiplex PCR; in TCRdb, only in-frame clones are kept and a portion is missing. V and J calls and clone size are copied from that table; D and trimming were computed from the DNA. Here the sample spans about 180,000 clones, around 79% being singletons. The V and J ends lost 2 bases and 0 bases respectively, with 8 bases between them. The CDR3 runs to 15 residues. Germline V gene sequence: CDR1 KGHSH, CDR2 LQKENI.

The sample was PBMCs. The TCR comes from a woman aged 40 to 55 in good health and CMV-seronegative. V gene TRBV18 combines with J gene TRBJ1-5, with D unclear. The CDR3 protein is CASSPETGSNQPQHF. The CDR3 coding sequence is TGTGCCAGCTCACCAGAGACGGGTAGCAATCAGCCCCAGCATTTT. Full variable domain (rest looked up from reference TRBV18 and TRBJ1-5): NAGVMQNPRHLVRRRGQEARLRCSPMKGHSHVYWYRQLPEEGLKFMVYLQKENIIDESGMPKERFSAEFPKEGPSILRIQQVVRGDSAAYFCASSPETGSNQPQHFGDGTRLSIL.